Shown below are 3 T cell receptor beta chains from a single sample sequenced in a study of shared clonotypes between healthy human individuals. Assay used: immunoSEQ multiplex PCR; TCRdb lists only in-frame clones, some missing. Here the sample spans about 2 million clones, about 95% being singletons. Naive-designated CD8 cells lacked CD45RO, were positively enriched for CCR7, and omitted terminally differentiated effector memory CD45RA+ cells. The sample consisted of naive CD8+ T cells sorted from blood. These receptors were taken from a man aged 18 to 30 in good health.

The chain links TRBV6-1 to TRBJ2-7; D unresolved. V shed 0 bases and J shed 1 base, with 7 bases lying between them. This CDR3 spans 14 amino acids. Germline CDR1 is MNHNS and CDR2 is SASEGT. CDR3 nucleotide sequence: TGTGCCAGCAGTGAAGCAGACTGGTCCTACGAGCAGTACTTC. Protein product: CASSEADWSYEQYF.

The chain employs TRBV4-1 and TRBJ2-1, with D perhaps TRBD2 (6 bases). V lost 1 base and J 1 base, leaving 8 bases between the germline ends. CDR1 MGHRA and CDR2 YSYEKL come from the germline V gene. The CDR3 is 15 residues long. CDR3 in amino acids: CASSQGGVSYNEQFF. The DNA of the CDR3 is TGCGCCAGCAGCCAAGGGGGGGTGTCCTACAATGAGCAGTTCTTC.

The chain has TRBV7-6 and TRBJ2-7; the D gene could be TRBD1 or TRBD2 (5 bases each). The CDR3 extends over 14 amino acids. Germline V gives CDR1 SGHVS, CDR2 FNYEAQ. The V and J ends lost 1 base and 5 bases respectively, with 12 bases between them. The chain's CDR3 is CASSLEIGDHEQYF. DNA of the CDR3: TGTGCCAGCAGCTTAGAAATAGGGGACCACGAGCAGTACTTC.